This TCR beta chain was captured in a study of a mutant IDH1 vaccine in newly diagnosed glioma. Using immunoSEQ multiplex PCR, the repertoire was profiled, and TCRdb retains in-frame clones only, with some absent. The repertoire holds fewer than 85,000 clones, 75% to 85% seen once, with about 5.7% in the top ten. Stated time point: week 47, end of study. The study gave 300 ug of mutant IDH1 20-mer peptide per vaccine dose, with topical imiquimod. Per germline, CDR1 MNHEY and CDR2 SMNVEV (reference sequence). With V trimmed by 5 bases and J by 3 bases, 18 bases remained unmatched. The CDR3 loop spans 19 amino acids. A word on this clone: Its specificity is unknown.

The specimen comprised PBMCs, sampled from a glioma patient whose treatment included an IDH1 peptide vaccine. The chain carries TRBV27 and TRBJ2-5, with 10 bases that match TRBD2. The TCR sequence derives from a man aged 40-50 years with glioma. The CDR3 reads CASSLIPPFGSGREETQYF. The CDR3 nucleotides are TGTGCCAGCAGTCTCATACCCCCCTTTGGGAGCGGGAGGGAAGAGACCCAGTACTTC.